This TCR beta chain was documented in a study of cytomegalovirus exposure and HLA in healthy donors. Study in general: The 120 validation repertoires used the same platform as the approximately 620 first-cohort repertoires (as reported by a later analysis). General observations from the study: The study listed under 200 cytomegalovirus-associated TCR beta chains. Subsequent analysis found a tendency for first-cohort TCR clusters to co-occur within the 120 or so validation repertoires.

The donors were members of the validation cohort, which comprised 120 subjects and was separate from the first cohort of 730 or so subjects. Sequencing was performed with immunoSEQ multiplex PCR; in TCRdb, only in-frame clones are kept and a portion is missing. In the table there are about 160,000 clones, approximately 87% of which are singletons. This clone was detected once. Antigen: not known. CDR3 length: 16 residues. V gave up 0 bases and J gave up 6 bases, with 14 bases separating them. The germline gives CDR1 LGHNA, CDR2 YSLEER. This TCR was recovered from a woman in her 30s in good health and CMV-seronegative. The specimen was PBMCs. The rearrangement joins TRBV4-3 to TRBJ2-2; D possibly matches TRBD1 or TRBD2 (5 bases each). CDR3 sequence reads: CASSQDEGISAGELFF. As DNA, the CDR3 is TGCGCCAGCAGCCAAGATGAGGGGATAAGCGCCGGGGAGCTGTTTTTT.